A single sample is the source of the 15 T cell receptor beta chains below, sequenced in a study of shared clonotypes between healthy human individuals. Generated by immunoSEQ multiplex PCR, the TCRdb table keeps only in-frame clones and is missing some. The repertoire has around 2.1 million clones, roughly 95% of them found once; the top ten carry around 0.13%. Sequenced sample: naive CD4+ T cells sorted from blood. The subset was: CD45RA+ positively selected. The receptors here all came from a man aged 18-30 years in good health.

This chain connects TRBV27 to TRBJ2-7, with D possibly matching TRBD2 (6 bases). Deletions cut 9 bases from V and 5 bases from J, with 17 bases between. This CDR3 comprises 13 residues. Germline-derived CDR1 and CDR2 are MNHEY and SMNVEV (reference sequence). In DNA form, the CDR3 reads TGTGCCAGTTGGGACGGTGGAGGGAACGAGCAGTACTTC. It specifies CASWDGGGNEQYF.

This sequence joins TRBV12-5 and TRBJ1-2; the D gene is possibly TRBD1 (5 bases). Trimming took off 0 bases at V and 7 bases at J, with 18 bases between the two ends. The CDR3 has 16 amino acids. Per germline, CDR1 LGHNT and CDR2 FRNRAP. CDR3 region: CASGLVVPEQGPGYTF. CDR3 DNA: TGTGCTAGTGGTTTGGTGGTCCCGGAGCAGGGCCCTGGCTACACCTTC.

This chain links TRBV4-2 with TRBJ2-7; tentatively, D is TRBD1 (6 bases). The germline CDR1 and CDR2 sequences are LGHNA and YNFKEQ. There are 14 residues in the CDR3. Deletions cut 5 bases from V and 2 bases from J, with 13 bases between. Here the CDR3 reads CASSIPGTTYEQYF. The CDR3 region has the DNA TGTGCCAGCAGCATTCCCGGGACAACCTACGAGCAGTACTTC.

This chain uses TRBV5-1 with TRBJ1-6; 8 nucleotides agree with TRBD1. Germline loops: CDR1 SGHRS, CDR2 YFSETQ. Trimming cost V 3 bases and J 1 base; bases outside gene matches: 15. This CDR3 is 20 amino acids long. DNA of the CDR3: TGCGCCAGCAGCTCCAACACTATCGGACAGGGCAGGTCCTATAATTCACCCCTCCACTTT. Translated, it gives CASSSNTIGQGRSYNSPLHF.

The CDR3 loop is CASSPRGRVGYEQYF. CDR3 nucleotides: TGTGCCAGCAGCCCCCGTGGCAGGGTAGGCTACGAGCAGTACTTC. V gene TRBV7-8 combines with J gene TRBJ2-7; possibly TRBD1 for D (5 bases). Trimming stripped 5 bases from V and 3 bases from J, with 17 bases between. CDR1 and CDR2 (germline): SGHVS, FQNEAQ. The CDR3 sequence is 15 residues long.

The genes are TRBV6-6 and TRBJ2-1, with D perhaps TRBD2 (6 bases). Germline CDR1 and CDR2: MNHNY and SVGAGI (reference sequence). CDR3 length: 14 residues. V lost 2 bases and J 9 bases, leaving 14 bases between the germline ends. CDR3 in DNA: TGTGCCAGCAGTTACCCAACCGCGGGGCCTGAGCAGTTCTTC. This translates into CASSYPTAGPEQFF.

This chain joins TRBV30 and TRBJ2-3, with TRBD1 as a possible D gene (5 bases). Per germline, CDR1 GTSNPN and CDR2 SVGIG (reference sequence). The CDR3 is 16 residues long. The germline V and J ends were trimmed by 0 bases and 1 base, with 14 bases remaining between them. CDR3 sequence: CAWSVVLKGGTDTQYF. The CDR3 nucleotides read TGTGCCTGGAGTGTAGTACTCAAAGGGGGCACAGATACGCAGTATTTT.

The chain combines TRBV4-1 with TRBJ2-1; 9 bases agree with TRBD2. V lost 2 bases to trimming and J lost 4 bases; unmatched junction nucleotides: 6. The germline V gene has CDR1 MGHRA and CDR2 YSYEKL. This CDR3 region has 16 residues. The DNA for the CDR3 is TGCGCCAGCAGCCAACTGGGACTAGCAACTTACAATGAGCAGTTCTTC. Encoded protein: CASSQLGLATYNEQFF.

The chain links TRBV5-1 to TRBJ2-5; no firm D call. The end of the DNA is better explained by TRBJ2-7, so the J call may be wrong. Germline V gene sequence: CDR1 SGHRS, CDR2 YFSETQ. This CDR3 contains 15 residues. The CDR3, as DNA: TGCGCCAGCAGCTCCCTCGGGTCCAGCTCCTACGAGCAGTACTTC. This codes for CASSSLGSSSYEQYF.

The chain employs TRBV27 and TRBJ2-7, with D hard to call. V lost 6 bases and J lost 7, with 10 bases in between. The CDR3 spans 11 residues. Germline CDR1 MNHEY, CDR2 SMNVEV (reference sequence). The CDR3: CASRSVGEQYF. The CDR3, as DNA: TGTGCCAGCAGGAGCGTGGGTGAGCAGTACTTC.

This clone was observed once. The CDR3 nucleotides are TGTGCCAGCAGCACCCGGGACGGTTATAGCAATCAGCCCCAGCATTTT. It specifies CASSTRDGYSNQPQHF. The J gene is TRBJ1-5, the V gene TRBV2; the D gene is possibly TRBD1 (5 bases). CDR3 length: 16 amino acids. V lost 6 bases, J lost 0 bases, and 15 bases lay in between. Germline CDR1 and CDR2: SNHLY and FYNNEI.

The chain couples TRBV5-1 to TRBJ2-6; D remains ambiguous. The CDR3 contains 16 residues. Germline V gives CDR1 SGHRS, CDR2 YFSETQ. Trimming shortened V by 0 bases and J by 0 bases, and 7 bases separated the two germline ends. CDR3 sequence (DNA): TGCGCCAGCAGCTTGGCAGCGAGCTCTGGGGCCAACGTCCTGACTTTC. It codes for CASSLAASSGANVLTF.

Remarks on this clone: This specimen includes other DNA sequences encoding the same CDR3. This rearrangement joins TRBV15 to TRBJ1-1; D is uncertain. The germline gives CDR1 LNHNV, CDR2 YYDKDF (reference sequence). This CDR3 contains 13 residues. The V end was cut by 0 bases, the J end by 4 bases, with 6 bases between. The CDR3 sequence is CATSRDRGTEAFF. CDR3 nucleotides: TGTGCCACCAGCAGAGACCGGGGCACTGAAGCTTTCTTT.

This chain connects TRBV6-6 to TRBJ1-4; 8 nucleotides agree with TRBD1. The CDR3 loop spans 14 amino acids. V lost 6 bases to trimming and J lost 8 bases; unmatched junction nucleotides: 8. CDR1 is MNHNY and CDR2 is SVGAGI in the germline V gene (reference sequence). The CDR3 DNA reads as TGTGCCAGCAGGAGGACAGGGAGTTTAGAAAAACTGTTTTTT. Translated: CASRRTGSLEKLFF.

The chain is built from TRBV27 and TRBJ1-5, with TRBD1 matching 11 bases. The CDR3 sequence is 16 residues long. The J segment lost 0 bases and the V segment lost 6 bases, leaving 4 bases of the junction unmatched. Germline V gene lookup returns CDR1 MNHEY and CDR2 SMNVEV (reference sequence). The chain's CDR3 is CASRSDRGLSNQPQHF. Here the CDR3 DNA reads TGTGCCAGCAGATCGGACAGGGGGCTTAGCAATCAGCCCCAGCATTTT.